This TCR beta chain originates from a study of beta chain features in type 1 diabetes. Study results and caveats: Shortening that was moderate but significant affected the TCRB CDR3s of Type 1 diabetes patients in all four CD4+ subsets.

Of the isolated RNA, all was reverse transcribed, and so the sequenced material was expressed TCRB transcripts. The assay was immunoSEQ multiplex PCR, and TCRdb's table has in-frame clones only and misses some. The table includes 600,000 to 700,000 clones, around 11% detected once. The germline CDR1 and CDR2 sequences are SEHNR and FQNEAQ (reference sequence). The CDR3 runs 12 residues. Trimming took off 2 bases at V and 8 bases at J, with 6 bases between the two ends. This clone was detected only a few times. The antigen remains undetermined. J is TRBJ1-4 and V is TRBV7-9, with D unclear. The origin of this receptor is a man between 25 and 39 years old with type 1 diabetes. The sequencing sample was made of naive CD4+ T cells from blood. CDR3 amino acids: CASSLTLEKLFF. The CDR3 nucleotides are TGTGCCAGCAGCTTAACACTCGAAAAACTGTTTTTT.